The 11 T cell receptor beta chains presented below share a single source sample, sequenced in a study of beta chain features in type 1 diabetes. Findings and caveats of the study: For Type 1 diabetes patients, all four CD4+ subsets carried TCRB CDR3s that were moderately but significantly shorter.

Sequencing targeted expressed TCRB transcripts, as all isolated RNA had been reverse transcribed. Sequencing used immunoSEQ multiplex PCR; TCRdb keeps in-frame clones, though not all of them. This sample yields about 120,000 clones, of which around 15% are seen a single time; approximately 2.5% belongs to the top ten. Antigens for these TCRs are unknown. Sequenced input: central memory CD4+ T cells from blood. These receptors were collected from a man aged 18 to 29 with type 1 diabetes.

This clone has just a few counts. One junction end does not reproduce the germline sequence, and a read error may be involved. The chain joins TRBV7-7 to TRBJ1-4; 9 bases agree with TRBD1. CDR1 is SSHAT and CDR2 is FNYEAQ in the germline V gene (reference sequence). The CDR3 totals 13 residues. CDR3 in DNA: TGTGCTAGCAGCTCGGACAGGGGTGGAAAACTGTTTTTT. Amino acid sequence: CASSSDRGGKLFF.

By frequency in the sample, this clone is medium-sized. Other DNA sequences within the sample encode an identical CDR3. V usage is TRBV14 and J usage is TRBJ1-2; no firm D call. In germline, CDR1 is SGHDN, CDR2 FVKESK. V lost 3 bases to trimming and J lost 2 bases, with 7 bases between them. The CDR3 sequence is 13 residues long. The CDR3 region is CASSQGGNYGYTF. CDR3 coding DNA: TGTGCCAGCAGCCAGGGAGGAAACTATGGCTACACCTTC.

The V and J genes are TRBV4-3 and TRBJ2-7; perhaps TRBD1 as D (5 bases). The CDR3 runs 15 residues. Looked up from germline, CDR1 is LGHNA and CDR2 is YSLEER. V lost 1 base and J 3 bases, leaving 13 bases between the germline ends. The CDR3 coding sequence is TGCGCCAGCAGCCAAGTCTCACAGGCCATCTACGAGCAGTACTTC. Translating gives CASSQVSQAIYEQYF.

This clone has more than one count but fewer than ten. The V and J genes are TRBV21-1 and TRBJ2-7. TRBV21-1 is classified as a pseudogene. This CDR3 spans 15 amino acids. The CDR3 DNA reads as TGTGCCAGCATTCAATGTGGGGTAACGGCCTACGAGCAGTACTTC. This encodes CASIQCGVTAYEQYF.

V and J are TRBV4-1 and TRBJ2-7; TRBD2 agrees at 9 bases. Germline assignment: CDR1 MGHRA and CDR2 YSYEKL. This CDR3 region has 17 residues. Trimming took 1 base from V and 5 from J; bases not matched to a gene: 12. The CDR3, as DNA: TGCGCCAGCAGCCAAGTGGAGGCGGGAGGGTACGGCAACGAGCAGTACTTC. Encoded protein: CASSQVEAGGYGNEQYF.

The chain employs TRBV28 and TRBJ2-1, with 7 bases lining up with TRBD2. Germline V gene sequence: CDR1 MDHEN, CDR2 SYDVKM. Losses at the gene ends were 7 bases for V and 3 bases for J; bases not matched to a gene: 6. The CDR3 has 14 amino acids. In DNA, the CDR3 is TGTGCCAGCACCAGCGGGGTGATCTACAATGAGCAGTTCTTC. Translating gives CASTSGVIYNEQFF.

This clone was seen ten or more times. The chain employs TRBV29-1 and TRBJ2-7; 8 positions match TRBD1. Germline CDR1 reads SQVTM; CDR2 reads ANQGSEA. This CDR3 contains 14 residues. The junction had 7 bases not matched to a gene; V was cut back by 4 bases and J by 2 bases. CDR3 loop: CSVGPGTGTYEQYF. DNA of the CDR3: TGCAGCGTTGGCCCCGGGACAGGCACCTACGAGCAGTACTTC.

This clone has at least ten counts. This chain connects TRBV7-2 to TRBJ2-1, with D hard to call. The germline gives CDR1 SGHTA, CDR2 FQGNSA. With 6 bases removed from V and 9 bases from J, the gap between germline ends came to 9 bases. The CDR3 contains 11 residues. CDR3 protein: CASRKGIEQFF. Written as DNA, the CDR3 is TGTGCCAGCAGGAAGGGAATTGAGCAGTTCTTC.

The genes are TRBV28 and TRBJ2-6, with D possibly TRBD2 on 5 matching bases. Germline assignment: CDR1 MDHEN and CDR2 SYDVKM. This CDR3 spans 17 amino acids. V lost 5 bases, J lost 0 bases, and 14 bases lay in between. This CDR3 is CASSHPIRGSGANVLTF. The CDR3 region has the DNA TGTGCCAGCAGTCACCCAATACGGGGCTCTGGGGCCAACGTCCTGACTTTC. The complete variable domain, with remaining parts taken from reference TRBV28 and TRBJ2-6, reads DVKVTQSSRYLVKRTGEKVFLECVQDMDHENMFWYRQDPGLGLRLIYFSYDVKMKEKGDIPEGYSVSREKKERFSLILESASTNQTSMYLCASSHPIRGSGANVLTFGAGSRLTVL.

This clone turned up a few times. This chain joins TRBV7-8 and TRBJ2-1; 7 bases fit TRBD1. The CDR3 contains 16 residues. Per germline, CDR1 SGHVS and CDR2 FQNEAQ. After removal of 1 base from V and 1 base from J, the junction contained 4 bases not matched to a gene. DNA of the CDR3: TGTGCCAGCAGCTTAGGACAGGGTTTATCCTACAATGAGCAGTTCTTC. It translates to CASSLGQGLSYNEQFF.

With regard to this clone: An end of the junction differs from the germline gene, which may be a read error. The genes are TRBV7-7 and TRBJ2-1; 7 bases match TRBD2. Germline CDR1 and CDR2: SSHAT and FNYEAQ (reference sequence). There are 15 residues in the CDR3. CDR3 in amino acids: CASSLRRESYNEQFF. As DNA, the CDR3 is TGTGCTAGCAGCTTAAGGCGGGAGTCCTACAATGAGCAGTTCTTC.